The 21 T cell receptor beta chains presented below share a single source sample, sequenced in a study of CD8+CD57+ T cells in acquired aplastic anemia. It was genomic DNA that served as the template for profiling TCR beta VDJ and CDR3. TCRdb reprocessed the reads via MiXCR and lists one record per CDR3 protein. The table lists hundreds of thousands of distinct CDR3 sequences, around half of them singletons. Patients chosen for sequencing had shown CD8+CD57+ cell expansion by flow cytometry. Sequences were obtained from sorted CD4+, CD8+, or CD8+CD57+ T cells (not recorded which) from PBMCs. The receptors were gathered from a human donor with aplastic anemia.

As to this clonotype: A read error may be the cause here, since a much bigger clone is one base away. The chain combines TRBV12-3 or TRBV12-4 with TRBJ2-5, with D perhaps TRBD1 or TRBD2 (6 bases each). Between the trimmed V and J ends, which lost 8 bases and 5 bases, there was a span of 18 bases. This CDR3 is 14 amino acids long. CDR3 residues: CASGDTYGGETQYF. The CDR3 coding sequence is TGTGCCAGCGGGGACACTTATGGAGGGGAGACCCAGTACTTC.

The chain employs TRBV7-9 and TRBJ1-2, with a weak D call TRBD1 (6 bases). The CDR3 extends over 14 amino acids. V was cut by 5 bases and J by 2 bases, with 12 bases left in between. Germline values: CDR1 SEHNR, CDR2 FQNEAQ (reference sequence). The DNA of the CDR3 is TGTGCCAGCAGCCGTGAGGGGGGCAACTATGGCTACACCTTC. Its translation is CASSREGGNYGYTF. The full variable domain, in which reference TRBV7-9 and TRBJ1-2 provide the parts outside the CDR3, is DTGVSQNPRHKITKRGQNVTFRCDPISEHNRLYWYRQTLGQGPEFLTYFQNEAQLEKSRLLSDRFSAERPKGSFSTLEIQRTEQGDSAMYLCASSREGGNYGYTFGSGTRLTVV.

The sample holds many counts of this clonotype. The chain combines TRBV9 with TRBJ2-1, with a weak D call TRBD2 (5 bases). The CDR3 length is 14 residues. V was trimmed by 1 base and J by 5 bases, leaving 10 bases between them. The V gene's germline CDR1 is SGDLS and CDR2 YYNGEE. CDR3 region: CASSVFAEDNEQFF. The CDR3 bases are TGTGCCAGCAGCGTATTCGCGGAGGACAATGAGCAGTTCTTC.

This clonotype has a handful of counts. The V and J genes are TRBV15 and TRBJ1-5; no firm D call. The CDR3 has 13 amino acids. The V gene lost 2 bases and the J gene lost 1 base, with 3 bases spanning the gap. CDR1 and CDR2 (germline): LNHNV, YYDKDF (reference sequence). The CDR3 here is CATSRQSNQPQHF. The CDR3, as DNA: TGTGCCACCAGCAGACAGAGCAATCAGCCCCAGCATTTT.

This sequence joins TRBV15 and TRBJ2-3, with D perhaps being TRBD1 or TRBD2 (5 bases each). The V gene lost 5 bases and the J gene lost 7 bases, with 22 bases spanning the gap. This CDR3 comprises 16 residues. Germline CDR1 LNHNV, CDR2 YYDKDF (reference sequence). The chain's CDR3 is CATSYLTGRAGYTQYF. The CDR3 coding sequence is TGTGCCACCAGCTATCTTACGGGGCGCGCCGGGTATACGCAGTATTTT.

With regard to this clonotype: A much more abundant neighbour one base away suggests this may be a read error. The conserved phenylalanine or tryptophan is not found at the CDR3 terminus, so this likely reflects a read error. The chain carries TRBV7-9 and TRBJ1-2, with 9 bases fitting TRBD1. V was clipped by 5 bases and J by 6 bases; unmatched bases: 10. The germline gives CDR1 SEHNR, CDR2 FQNEAQ (reference sequence). The CDR3 sequence is 15 residues long. CDR3 bases: TGTGCCAGCAGCCGAGGACGAACAGGGGGCGATGGCTACACCGTC. Translated: CASSRGRTGGDGYTV.

Remarks on this clonotype: A junction boundary mismatches the germline segment, possibly from a read error. The rearrangement uses TRBV6-5 and TRBJ2-7; 8 bases are a match to TRBD2. CDR1 MNHEY and CDR2 SVGAGI come from the germline V gene. This CDR3 has 13 residues. DNA for the CDR3: TGTGCCAGCAGTAGCGGGAGCTCCTCCGAGCAGTACTTC. Amino acid sequence: CASSSGSSSEQYF.

This chain links TRBV15 with TRBJ1-5; no firm D call. The CDR3 loop spans 13 amino acids. V lost 6 bases to trimming and J lost 6 bases, with 12 bases between them. Germline lookup yields CDR1 LNHNV and CDR2 YYDKDF (reference sequence). CDR3 in DNA: TGTGCCACCAGTTTATTGGCCGGTCAGCCCCAGCATTTT. Translation: CATSLLAGQPQHF.

The chain is built from TRBV20-1 and TRBJ2-1, with 9 bases that match TRBD1. The germline gives CDR1 DFQATT, CDR2 SNEGSKA (reference sequence). The trim removed 3 bases at V and 4 bases at J, leaving 7 bases unmatched. The CDR3 consists of 15 residues. This CDR3 reads CSARDRGWEYNEQFF. For the CDR3, the DNA is TGCAGTGCTAGGGACAGGGGATGGGAATACAATGAGCAGTTCTTC.

The rearrangement uses TRBV6-5 and TRBJ1-5; D is undetermined. Germline V CDR1 and CDR2: MNHEY, SVGAGI. Trimming left V 5 bases short and J 14 bases short, with 22 bases between. The CDR3 consists of 14 residues. In nucleotides, the CDR3 is TGTGCCAGCAGTGAACGGCTAGCGGGAGCTTACGAGCATTTT. Translated: CASSERLAGAYEHF.

This clonotype was recorded at least ten times. The chain has TRBV2 and TRBJ2-1, with D maybe TRBD1 (6 bases). This CDR3 has 13 residues. Germline V gene data show CDR1 as SNHLY and CDR2 as FYNNEI. Trimming left V 8 bases short and J 5 bases short, with 13 bases between. The DNA for the CDR3 is TGTGCCAGCCCTGGGCGGACAGACAATGAGCAGTTCTTC. This encodes CASPGRTDNEQFF.

This clonotype was picked up a small number of times. This chain links TRBV19 with TRBJ1-1, with 7 positions matching TRBD1. The junction had 16 bases not matched to a gene; V was cut back by 5 bases and J by 1 base. The CDR3 totals 18 residues. Germline CDR1 reads LNHDA; CDR2 reads SQIVND (reference sequence). Here the CDR3 reads CASSLNRGDLSRNTEAFF. The DNA for the CDR3 is TGTGCCAGTAGTCTCAACAGGGGCGATTTATCAAGGAACACTGAAGCTTTCTTT.

This clonotype appeared many times. The rearrangement links TRBV11-2 to TRBJ2-7; D is unresolved. Germline V gives CDR1 SGHAT, CDR2 FQNNGV. This CDR3 is built from 13 residues. The V and J ends lost 0 bases and 6 bases respectively, with 9 bases between them. The CDR3 sequence: CASSLDVRFEQYF. In DNA, the CDR3 is TGTGCCAGCAGCTTAGATGTCAGGTTCGAGCAGTACTTC.

The V call is TRBV6-1, the J call TRBJ2-5; D remains unclear. CDR1 and CDR2 (germline): MNHNS, SASEGT. V lost 4 bases and J 4 bases, leaving 16 bases between the germline ends. The CDR3 covers 15 residues. The CDR3 sequence is CASSAPIGYGETQYF. The CDR3 bases are TGTGCCAGCAGTGCCCCCATCGGGTATGGAGAGACCCAGTACTTC.

This clonotype was counted ten times or more. This chain uses TRBV14 with TRBJ1-2; D is unresolved. The CDR3 loop spans 16 amino acids. Germline CDR1 reads SGHDN; CDR2 reads FVKESK. The ends were cut back, 4 bases at V and 6 bases at J, with 21 bases in the middle. CDR3 amino acids: CASSLEPHPVGDGYTF. In DNA form, the CDR3 reads TGTGCCAGCAGCCTCGAACCACACCCGGTTGGAGATGGCTACACCTTC. The full variable domain, with the rest looked up from reference TRBV14 and TRBJ1-2, is EAGVTQFPSHSVIEKGQTVTLRCDPISGHDNLYWYRRVMGKEIKFLLHFVKESKQDESGMPNNRFLAERTGGTYSTLKVQPAELEDSGVYFCASSLEPHPVGDGYTFGSGTRLTVV.

The gene calls are TRBV7-8 and TRBJ2-1, with D perhaps TRBD2 (6 bases). Trimming took off 1 base at V and 0 bases at J, with 31 bases between the two ends. The V gene's germline CDR1 is SGHVS and CDR2 FQNEAQ. The CDR3 is 23 amino acids. The CDR3 nucleotides are TGTGCCAGCAGCTTAGGTGTAGAAAGAAGCGGGCAAGAACCAAGATACTCCTACAATGAGCAGTTCTTC. Translated: CASSLGVERSGQEPRYSYNEQFF.

A word on this clonotype: A much more abundant neighbour one base away suggests this may be a read error. The chain combines TRBV5-8 with TRBJ1-1; tentatively, D is TRBD1 (6 bases). The CDR3 is made up of 14 amino acids. CDR1 SGHTS and CDR2 YDEGEE come from the germline V gene. CDR3 amino acids: CASSYRAVNAEAFF. CDR3 in DNA: TGTGCCAGCAGCTACAGGGCGGTGAACGCTGAAGCTTTCTTT.

The chain links TRBV9 to TRBJ1-3; D remains unclear. Germline V CDR1 and CDR2: SGDLS, YYNGEE. This CDR3 is built from 16 residues. Trimming took 5 bases from V and 0 from J, leaving 15 bases between them. Written as DNA, the CDR3 is TGTGCCAGCAGTATAGACTCCATCGTCTCTGGAAACACCATATATTTT. Encoded protein: CASSIDSIVSGNTIYF.

This clonotype was counted ten times or more. The chain is built from TRBV7-9 and TRBJ1-2; possibly TRBD1 for D (5 bases). Germline V lookup: CDR1 SEHNR, CDR2 FQNEAQ (reference sequence). This CDR3 comprises 16 residues. V was trimmed by 4 bases and J by 1 base, leaving 16 bases between them. Here the CDR3 reads CASSSPVGDFNYGYTF. CDR3 nucleotides: TGTGCCAGCAGCTCCCCCGTGGGGGACTTTAACTATGGCTACACCTTC.

The chain has TRBV16 and TRBJ1-2; D not certain. The germline V and J ends were trimmed by 1 base and 4 bases, with 4 bases remaining between them. CDR3 size: 12 residues. CDR1 is KGHSY and CDR2 is FQNENV in the germline V gene. The CDR3 region has the DNA TGTGCCAGCAGCCAATTCGTCTATGGCTACACCTTC. Residues: CASSQFVYGYTF. The entire variable domain, with the rest obtained from reference TRBV16 and TRBJ1-2, is as follows: GEEVAQTPKHLVRGEGQKAKLYCAPIKGHSYVFWYQQVLKNEFKFLISFQNENVFDETGMPKERFSAKCLPNSPCSLEIQATKLEDSAVYFCASSQFVYGYTFGSGTRLTVV.

This clonotype was seen just once. This rearrangement joins TRBV20-1 to TRBJ2-7; 8 bases are a match to TRBD1. This CDR3 contains 14 residues. After removal of 2 bases from V and 3 bases from J, the junction contained 6 bases not matched to a gene. Germline values: CDR1 DFQATT, CDR2 SNEGSKA (reference sequence). The CDR3 is CSARLGQGGYEQYF. The CDR3 nucleotides read TGCAGTGCTAGACTTGGACAGGGAGGCTACGAGCAGTACTTC.